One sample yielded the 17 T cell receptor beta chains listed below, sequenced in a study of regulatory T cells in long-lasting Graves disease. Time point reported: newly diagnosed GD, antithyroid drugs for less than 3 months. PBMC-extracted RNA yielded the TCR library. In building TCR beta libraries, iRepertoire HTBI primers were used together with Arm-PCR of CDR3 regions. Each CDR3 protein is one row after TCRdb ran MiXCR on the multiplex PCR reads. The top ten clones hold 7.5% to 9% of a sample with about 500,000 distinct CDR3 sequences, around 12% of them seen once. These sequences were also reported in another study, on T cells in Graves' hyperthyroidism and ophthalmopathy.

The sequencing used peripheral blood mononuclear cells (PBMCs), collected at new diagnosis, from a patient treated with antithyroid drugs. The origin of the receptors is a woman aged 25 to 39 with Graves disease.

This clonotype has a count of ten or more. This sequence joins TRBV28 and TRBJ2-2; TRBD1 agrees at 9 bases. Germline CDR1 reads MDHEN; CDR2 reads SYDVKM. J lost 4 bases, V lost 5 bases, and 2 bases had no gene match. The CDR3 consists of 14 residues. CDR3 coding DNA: TGTGCCAGCAGTAGGGACAGGGCCACCGGGGAGCTGTTTTTT. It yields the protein CASSRDRATGELFF.

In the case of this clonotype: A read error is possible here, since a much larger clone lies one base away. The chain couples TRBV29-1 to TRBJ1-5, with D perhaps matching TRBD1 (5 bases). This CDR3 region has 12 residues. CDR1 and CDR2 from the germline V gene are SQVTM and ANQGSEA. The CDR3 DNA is TGCGGCGTTCGCGGGGCCAATCAGCCCCAGCATTTT. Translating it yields CGVRGANQPQHF.

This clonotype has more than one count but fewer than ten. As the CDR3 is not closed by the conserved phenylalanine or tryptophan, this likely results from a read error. DNA of the CDR3: TGTGCCAGCAGCTTACGGGCTAGCGGGGTCTCCTACGAGCAGTACCTC. This translates into CASSLRASGVSYEQYL. The chain uses TRBV7-8 and TRBJ2-7; 9 nucleotides line up with TRBD2. Germline CDR1 is SGHVS and CDR2 is FQNEAQ. This CDR3 has 16 amino acids. The trim removed 2 bases at V and 0 bases at J, leaving 5 bases unmatched.

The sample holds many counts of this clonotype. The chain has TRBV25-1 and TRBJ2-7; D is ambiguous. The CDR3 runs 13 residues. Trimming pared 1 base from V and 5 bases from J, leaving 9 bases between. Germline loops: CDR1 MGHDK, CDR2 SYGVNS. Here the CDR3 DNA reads TGTGCCAGCAGTGAATCGGTCAACCACGAGCAGTACTTC. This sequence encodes CASSESVNHEQYF.

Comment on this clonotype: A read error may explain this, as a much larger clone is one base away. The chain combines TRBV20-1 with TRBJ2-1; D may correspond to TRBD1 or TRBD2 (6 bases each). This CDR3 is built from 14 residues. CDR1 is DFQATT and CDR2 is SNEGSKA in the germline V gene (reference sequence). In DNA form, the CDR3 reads TGCAGTGCTAGATCGGGGGCCTTTTACAATGAGCAGTGCTTC. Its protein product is CSARSGAFYNEQCF.

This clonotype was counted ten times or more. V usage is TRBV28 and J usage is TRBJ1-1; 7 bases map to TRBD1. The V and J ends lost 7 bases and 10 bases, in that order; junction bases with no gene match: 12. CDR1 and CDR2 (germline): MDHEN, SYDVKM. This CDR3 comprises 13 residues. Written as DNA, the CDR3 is TGTGCCAGCAATTCCCCTGGGACAGAAGGAGCTTTCTTT. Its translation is CASNSPGTEGAFF.

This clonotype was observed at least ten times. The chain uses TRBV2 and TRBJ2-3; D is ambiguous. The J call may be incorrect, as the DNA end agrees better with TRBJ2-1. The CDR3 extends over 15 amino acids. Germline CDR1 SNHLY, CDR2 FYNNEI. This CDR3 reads CASSEFGFSINEQFF. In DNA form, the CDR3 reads TGTGCCAGCAGTGAGTTTGGGTTCTCTATTAATGAGCAGTTCTTC.

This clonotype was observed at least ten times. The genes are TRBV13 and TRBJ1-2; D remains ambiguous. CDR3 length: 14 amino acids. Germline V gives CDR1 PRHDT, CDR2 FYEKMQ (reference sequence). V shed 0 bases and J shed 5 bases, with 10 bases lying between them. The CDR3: CASSLGHGYYGYTF. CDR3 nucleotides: TGTGCCAGCAGCTTAGGACACGGATATTATGGCTACACCTTC.

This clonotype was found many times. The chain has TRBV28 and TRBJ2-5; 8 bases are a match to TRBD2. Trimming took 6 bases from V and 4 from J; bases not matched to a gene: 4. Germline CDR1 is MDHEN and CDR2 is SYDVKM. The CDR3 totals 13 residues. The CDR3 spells CASSLSGRETQYF. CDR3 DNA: TGTGCCAGCAGCTTGAGCGGGAGAGAGACCCAGTACTTC.

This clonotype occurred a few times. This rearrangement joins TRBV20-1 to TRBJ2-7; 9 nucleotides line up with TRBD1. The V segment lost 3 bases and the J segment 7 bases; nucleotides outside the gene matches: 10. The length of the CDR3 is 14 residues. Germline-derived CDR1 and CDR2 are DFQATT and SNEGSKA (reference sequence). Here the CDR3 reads CSARGQGILREQYF. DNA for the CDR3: TGCAGTGCTAGGGGACAGGGAATCCTCCGGGAGCAGTACTTC.

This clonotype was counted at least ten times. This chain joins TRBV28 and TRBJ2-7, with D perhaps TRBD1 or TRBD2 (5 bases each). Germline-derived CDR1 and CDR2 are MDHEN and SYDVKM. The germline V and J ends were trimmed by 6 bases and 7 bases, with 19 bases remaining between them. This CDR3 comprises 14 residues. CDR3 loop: CASSAKMGVREQYF. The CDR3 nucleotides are TGTGCCAGCAGCGCCAAGATGGGGGTGCGGGAGCAGTACTTC.

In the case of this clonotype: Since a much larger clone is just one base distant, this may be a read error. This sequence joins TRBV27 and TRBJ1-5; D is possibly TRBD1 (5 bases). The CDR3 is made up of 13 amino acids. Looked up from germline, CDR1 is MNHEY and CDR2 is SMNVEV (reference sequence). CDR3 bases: TGTGCCATCAGTTTTGCCGGGACGCAGCCCCAGCATTTT. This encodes CAISFAGTQPQHF.

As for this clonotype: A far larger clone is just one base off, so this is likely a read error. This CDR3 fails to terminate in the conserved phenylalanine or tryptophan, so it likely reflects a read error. The CDR3 DNA reads as TGTGCCTGGAGTGCATTACTAGCGGGGCGTTACAATGAGCAGTTCCTC. Translation gives CAWSALLAGRYNEQFL. This chain joins TRBV30 and TRBJ2-5; 10 bases match TRBD2. The DNA end lines up better with TRBJ2-1; the J call may be wrong. Per germline, CDR1 GTSNPN and CDR2 SVGIG (reference sequence). CDR3 length: 16 amino acids.

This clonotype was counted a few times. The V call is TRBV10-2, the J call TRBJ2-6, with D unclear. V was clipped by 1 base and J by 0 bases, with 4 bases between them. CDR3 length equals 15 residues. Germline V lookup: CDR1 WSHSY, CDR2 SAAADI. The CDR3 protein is CASSEYVSGANVLTF. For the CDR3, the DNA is TGCGCCAGCAGTGAGTATGTCTCTGGGGCCAACGTCCTGACTTTC.

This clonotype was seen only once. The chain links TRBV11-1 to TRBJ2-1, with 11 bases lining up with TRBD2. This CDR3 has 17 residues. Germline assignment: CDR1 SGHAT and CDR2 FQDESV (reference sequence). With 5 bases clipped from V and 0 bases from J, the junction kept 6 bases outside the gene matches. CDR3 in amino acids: CASSPGTSGGSYNEQFF. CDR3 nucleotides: TGTGCCAGCAGCCCAGGGACTAGCGGTGGCTCCTACAATGAGCAGTTCTTC.

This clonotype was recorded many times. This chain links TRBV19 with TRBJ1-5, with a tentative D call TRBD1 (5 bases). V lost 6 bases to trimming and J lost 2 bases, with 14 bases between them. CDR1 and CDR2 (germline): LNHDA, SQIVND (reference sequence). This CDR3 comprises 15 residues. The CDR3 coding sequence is TGTGCCAGTAGCCACCAGACAGAACGCAATCAGCCCCAGCATTTT. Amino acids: CASSHQTERNQPQHF.

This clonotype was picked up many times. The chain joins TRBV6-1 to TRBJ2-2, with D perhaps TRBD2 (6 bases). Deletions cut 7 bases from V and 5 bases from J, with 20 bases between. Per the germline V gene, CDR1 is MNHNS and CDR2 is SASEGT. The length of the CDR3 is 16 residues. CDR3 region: CASTLRRVVGTGELFF. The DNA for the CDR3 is TGTGCCAGCACCCTACGGAGGGTCGTGGGGACCGGGGAGCTGTTTTTT.